These 21 T cell receptor beta chains were sequenced from one sample in a study of breast tumors, draining lymph nodes, adjacent tissues. One entry per CDR3 protein results from TCRdb running MiXCR on the multiplex PCR reads. Here the sample spans about 22,000 distinct CDR3 sequences, about 54% being singletons. The sample comprised breast tumor tissue. The source of these receptors is a female donor with breast cancer. Some clones in this sample may be carry-over from other donors' samples.

The V gene is TRBV7-9, the J gene TRBJ1-2; 8 nucleotides match TRBD1. Germline CDR1 is SEHNR and CDR2 is FQNEAQ (reference sequence). The CDR3 runs 14 residues. V dropped 4 bases and J dropped 6; count of bases not matched to a gene: 7. CDR3 in DNA: TGTGCCAGCAGCTCCCAGGACAGGGCGCATGGCTACACCTTC. Translated: CASSSQDRAHGYTF.

V gene TRBV10-3 combines with J gene TRBJ1-6; D perhaps matches TRBD1 (5 bases). The V gene's germline CDR1 is ENHRY and CDR2 SYGVKD. The V and J ends lost 0 bases and 14 bases respectively, with 23 bases between them. The CDR3 runs 17 residues. Here the CDR3 reads CAISESLGTADLGALHF. The CDR3 DNA is TGTGCCATCAGTGAGTCGTTAGGGACCGCGGATTTAGGGGCCCTCCACTTT.

This clonotype has at least ten counts. This chain uses TRBV20-1 with TRBJ2-5, with 10 bases fitting TRBD2. CDR1 and CDR2 (germline): DFQATT, SNEGSKA (reference sequence). The CDR3 extends over 16 amino acids. Trimming removed 2 bases from V and 4 bases from J; junction bases left unmatched: 10. The CDR3 spells CSARSVSGRERETQYF. DNA for the CDR3: TGCAGTGCTAGATCCGTCAGCGGGAGGGAGAGAGAGACCCAGTACTTC.

This clonotype is labeled medium-sized. The genes are TRBV20-1 and TRBJ1-3; TRBD1 matches 9 bases. Trimming cost V 5 bases and J 3 bases; bases outside gene matches: 5. In germline, CDR1 is DFQATT, CDR2 SNEGSKA (reference sequence). This CDR3 contains 14 residues. For the CDR3, the DNA is TGCAGTGCTCGGGACAGGGCGTTTGGAAACACCATATATTTT. Protein: CSARDRAFGNTIYF.

In DNA form, the CDR3 reads TGTGCCAGCAGGCAGGGCTTCAATCAGCCCCAGCATTTT. Translating it yields CASRQGFNQPQHF. The chain couples TRBV6-5 to TRBJ1-5, with D possibly matching TRBD1 (5 bases). The CDR3 has 13 amino acids. Trimming took off 6 bases at V and 3 bases at J, with 9 bases between the two ends. Looked up from germline, CDR1 is MNHEY and CDR2 is SVGAGI.

The chain is built from TRBV7-3 and TRBJ2-7; 14 bases fit TRBD2. This CDR3 is 16 amino acids long. Germline trimming cut 6 bases from V and 5 bases from J; bases unmatched to any gene: 9. Germline-derived CDR1 and CDR2 are SGHTA and FQGTGA. The CDR3 loop reads CASSLLGTSGGNEQYF. Here the CDR3 DNA reads TGTGCCAGCAGTCTCCTCGGGACTAGCGGGGGAAACGAGCAGTACTTC. The entire variable domain, with the rest obtained from reference TRBV7-3 and TRBJ2-7, is as follows: GAGVSQTPSNKVTEKGKYVELRCDPISGHTALYWYRQSLGQGPEFLIYFQGTGAADDSGLPNDRFFAVRPEGSVSTLKIQRTERGDSAVYLCASSLLGTSGGNEQYFGPGTRLTVT.

This clonotype was observed at least ten times. The chain has TRBV5-8 and TRBJ1-2; 8 bases match TRBD1. V trimming: 0 bases; J trimming: 4 bases; junction bases outside the gene matches: 5. The CDR3 is made up of 15 amino acids. CDR1 and CDR2 from the germline V gene are SGHTS and YDEGEE. In DNA, the CDR3 is TGTGCCAGCAGCTTGGCAGCAGGGGGCTTCTATGGCTACACCTTC. It specifies CASSLAAGGFYGYTF.

The table lists this clonotype with many counts. The chain carries TRBV13 and TRBJ2-7; the match to TRBD1 covers 8 bases. CDR1 PRHDT and CDR2 FYEKMQ come from the germline V gene (reference sequence). V was clipped by 5 bases and J by 6 bases; unmatched bases: 9. The length of the CDR3 is 14 residues. The CDR3: CASSPPGGWSEQYF. In DNA, the CDR3 is TGTGCCAGCAGCCCCCCAGGGGGCTGGTCCGAGCAGTACTTC. Together with reference TRBV13 and TRBJ2-7, the CDR3 gives the full variable domain: AAGVIQSPRHLIKEKRETATLKCYPIPRHDTVYWYQQGPGQDPQFLISFYEKMQSDKGSIPDRFSAQQFSDYHSELNMSSLELGDSALYFCASSPPGGWSEQYFGPGTRLTVT.

This clonotype is medium-sized within its sample. V is TRBV7-3 and J is TRBJ2-7; 8 positions agree with TRBD1. CDR3 size: 13 residues. Losses at the gene ends were 5 bases for V and 4 bases for J; bases not matched to a gene: 4. Germline V CDR1 and CDR2: SGHTA, FQGTGA. The CDR3 spells CASSAGTGYEQYF. Here the CDR3 DNA reads TGTGCCAGCAGCGCCGGGACAGGTTACGAGCAGTACTTC.

This clonotype counts as medium-sized. The chain employs TRBV19 and TRBJ1-6, with D hard to call. CDR1 is LNHDA, CDR2 SQIVND, per germline (reference sequence). The CDR3 is made up of 14 amino acids. V lost 4 bases, J lost 5 bases, and 9 bases lay in between. CDR3 DNA: TGTGCCAGTAGTAATATGGGCAATAATTCACCCCTCCACTTT. Translating gives CASSNMGNNSPLHF.

In this sample, this clonotype turned up many times. J is TRBJ2-1 and V is TRBV2; 10 bases map to TRBD2. The V and J ends lost 7 bases and 6 bases, in that order; junction bases with no gene match: 9. The CDR3 length is 15 residues. Germline V gene data show CDR1 as SNHLY and CDR2 as FYNNEI. CDR3 DNA: TGTGCCAGCATGGCTGGGCTAGCGGGGGTCAATGAGCAGTTCTTC. As protein: CASMAGLAGVNEQFF.

The V call is TRBV15, the J call TRBJ1-6; TRBD1 matches at 8 bases. Germline values: CDR1 LNHNV, CDR2 YYDKDF (reference sequence). The J segment lost 8 bases and the V segment lost 5 bases, leaving 11 bases of the junction unmatched. This CDR3 contains 16 residues. CDR3 in amino acids: CATSEGTGGHYSPLHF. The CDR3 DNA reads TGTGCCACCAGCGAAGGGACAGGCGGGCACTATTCACCCCTCCACTTT.

This clonotype was seen ten or more times. The gene calls are TRBV6-1 and TRBJ2-7; 7 nucleotides agree with TRBD2. V trimming: 3 bases; J trimming: 7 bases; junction bases outside the gene matches: 3. Per germline, CDR1 MNHNS and CDR2 SASEGT. The CDR3 extends over 12 amino acids. CDR3 in amino acids: CASSEAGGEQYF. CDR3 coding DNA: TGTGCCAGCAGTGAGGCCGGGGGGGAGCAGTACTTC.

On this clonotype: Since a much larger clone is just one base distant, this may be a read error. V is TRBV5-5 and J is TRBJ2-6; the D gene is possibly TRBD1 (5 bases). The germline V gene encodes CDR1 SGHKS and CDR2 YYEKEE (reference sequence). This CDR3 region has 17 residues. CDR3 sequence: CASSLAAAPSGANVLAF. The CDR3 region has the DNA TGTGCCAGCAGCTTGGCAGCAGCGCCCTCTGGGGCCAACGTCCTGGCTTTC.

The J gene is TRBJ2-5, the V gene TRBV2; weak D call: TRBD2 (6 bases). V dropped 4 bases and J dropped 9 bases, with 21 bases sitting between them. This CDR3 has 15 amino acids. Looked up from germline, CDR1 is SNHLY and CDR2 is FYNNEI. The DNA of the CDR3 is TGTGCCAGCAGTGCCGGACTTCTTGGCGGGGAGGCCCAGTACTTC. Translated: CASSAGLLGGEAQYF.

There are a few counts of this clonotype. This chain uses TRBV20-1 with TRBJ1-4; 12 bases align to TRBD1. This CDR3 has 15 amino acids. Looked up from germline, CDR1 is DFQATT and CDR2 is SNEGSKA (reference sequence). After removal of 6 bases from V and 2 bases from J, the junction contained 4 bases not matched to a gene. The CDR3 nucleotides are TGCAGTGCCTCCGGGACAGGGGGCACTAATGAAAAACTGTTTTTT. This encodes CSASGTGGTNEKLFF.

The V call is TRBV5-8, the J call TRBJ2-5, with D tentatively TRBD2 (7 bases). Germline CDR1 reads SGHTS; CDR2 reads YDEGEE. Between the trimmed V and J ends, which lost 4 bases and 3 bases, there was a span of 19 bases. The CDR3 is made up of 16 amino acids. The CDR3 DNA follows: TGTGCCAGCAGCAGGGGGGCAGGGAGCGGGGAAGAGACCCAGTACTTC. Protein: CASSRGAGSGEETQYF.

The CDR3 sequence is CASSQDLTGDRGPEAFF. The DNA of the CDR3 is TGTGCCAGCAGCCAAGATCTAACCGGTGACAGGGGGCCTGAAGCTTTCTTT. The V and J genes are TRBV4-2 and TRBJ1-1; 10 nucleotides align to TRBD1. Germline loops: CDR1 LGHNA, CDR2 YNFKEQ. The CDR3 extends over 17 amino acids. J was trimmed by 6 bases and V by 0 bases; bases with no gene match: 10.

By frequency in the sample, this clonotype is medium-sized. This sequence joins TRBV4-1 and TRBJ2-1; 11 bases are a match to TRBD2. CDR1 is MGHRA and CDR2 is YSYEKL in the germline V gene. V dropped 4 bases and J dropped 3; count of bases not matched to a gene: 8. CDR3 size: 17 residues. For the CDR3, the DNA is TGCGCCAGCAGCCTCACCCTAGCGGGGGGAATCTACAATGAGCAGTTCTTC. It translates to CASSLTLAGGIYNEQFF.

This clonotype was found once. The gene calls are TRBV11-2 and TRBJ1-4; D call uncertain. The CDR3 consists of 15 residues. Germline CDR1 SGHAT, CDR2 FQNNGV. The V and J ends lost 4 bases and 3 bases respectively, with 12 bases between them. CDR3: CASSWWSAPNEKLFF. The CDR3 bases are TGTGCCAGCAGCTGGTGGAGTGCACCTAATGAAAAACTGTTTTTT.

Sample share makes this clonotype medium-sized. V gene TRBV20-1 combines with J gene TRBJ2-3; D perhaps matches TRBD2 (5 bases). V shed 2 bases and J shed 0 bases, with 12 bases lying between them. Germline CDR1 and CDR2: DFQATT and SNEGSKA (reference sequence). The CDR3 has 15 amino acids. The CDR3 region is CSARPPQRSTDTQYF. The CDR3, as DNA: TGCAGTGCTAGACCCCCCCAGCGGAGCACAGATACGCAGTATTTT.